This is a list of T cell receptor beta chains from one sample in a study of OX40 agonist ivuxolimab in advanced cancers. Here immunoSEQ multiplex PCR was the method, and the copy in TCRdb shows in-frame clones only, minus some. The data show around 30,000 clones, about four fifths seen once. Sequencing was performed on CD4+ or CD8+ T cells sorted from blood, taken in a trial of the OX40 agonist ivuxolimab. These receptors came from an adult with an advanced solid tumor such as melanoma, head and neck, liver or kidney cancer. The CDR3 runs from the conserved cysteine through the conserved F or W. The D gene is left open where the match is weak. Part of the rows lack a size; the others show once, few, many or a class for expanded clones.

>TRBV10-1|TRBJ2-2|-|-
CASSVGMSKDTGELFF
TGCGCCAGCAGTGTAGGGATGAGTAAGGATACCGGGGAGCTGTTTTTT
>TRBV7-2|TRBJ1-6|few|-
CASSLGVSSYNSPLHF
TGTGCCAGCAGCTTAGGGGTGAGCTCCTATAATTCACCCCTCCACTTT
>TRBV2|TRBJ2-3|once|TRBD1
CASRENRGATDTQYF
TGTGCCAGCAGGGAAAACAGGGGGGCCACAGATACGCAGTATTTT
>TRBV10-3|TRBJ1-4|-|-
CAISQKRDTGEKLFF
TGTGCCATCAGTCAAAAACGGGACACGGGTGAAAAACTGTTTTTT
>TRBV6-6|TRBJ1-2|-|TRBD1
CATWTGEANYGYTF
TGTGCCACCTGGACAGGTGAAGCTAACTATGGCTACACCTTC
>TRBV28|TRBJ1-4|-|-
CASSSSRQRPNEKLFF
TGTGCCAGCAGTTCGAGCAGACAGCGCCCTAATGAAAAACTGTTTTTT
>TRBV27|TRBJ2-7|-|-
CASSLRETIYEQYF
TGTGCCAGCAGTTTAAGAGAAACAATTTACGAGCAGTACTTC
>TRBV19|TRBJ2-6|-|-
CASRLRGGRAGANVLTF
TGTGCCAGCCGCCTTAGGGGGGGGAGGGCTGGGGCCAACGTCCTGACTTTC
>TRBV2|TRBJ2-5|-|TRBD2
CASSELSGLALQETQYF
TGTGCCAGCAGTGAATTATCGGGACTAGCGCTACAAGAGACCCAGTACTTC
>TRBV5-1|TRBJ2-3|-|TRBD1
CASSLWDRASSTDTQYF
TGCGCCAGCAGCTTGTGGGACAGAGCCTCTAGCACAGATACGCAGTATTTT
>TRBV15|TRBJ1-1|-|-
CATSRAPSEAFF
TGTGCCACCAGCAGAGCTCCTTCTGAAGCTTTCTTT
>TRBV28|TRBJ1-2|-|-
CASSEESLRGGYGYTF
TGTGCCAGCAGTGAGGAAAGCCTTCGGGGGGGCTATGGCTACACCTTC
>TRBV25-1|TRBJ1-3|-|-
CASSEYRAGGPSGNTIYF
TGTGCCAGCAGTGAATATAGGGCGGGGGGGCCCTCTGGAAACACCATATATTTT
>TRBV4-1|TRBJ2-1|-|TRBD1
CASSQDWGTGGGNEQFF
TGCGCCAGCAGCCAAGATTGGGGGACAGGGGGAGGAAATGAGCAGTTCTTC
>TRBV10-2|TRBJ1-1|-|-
CASSKLAGNTEAFF
TGCGCCAGCAGTAAGTTGGCGGGGAACACTGAAGCTTTCTTT
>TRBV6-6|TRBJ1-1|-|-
CASSYSRAGNTEAFF
TGTGCCAGCAGTTACTCGCGGGCAGGGAACACTGAAGCTTTCTTT
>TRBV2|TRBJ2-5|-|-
CASRRGPTQETQYF
TGTGCCAGCAGAAGAGGGCCGACCCAAGAGACCCAGTACTTC
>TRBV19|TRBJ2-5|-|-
CASSIGFTATQETQYF
TGTGCCAGTAGTATAGGGTTCACAGCAACTCAAGAGACCCAGTACTTC
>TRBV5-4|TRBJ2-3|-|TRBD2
CASSPALAGGKDTQYF
TGTGCCAGCAGCCCAGCCTTAGCGGGAGGGAAAGATACGCAGTATTTT
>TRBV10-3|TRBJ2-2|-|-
CATRAENTGELFF
TGTGCCACCAGGGCGGAGAACACCGGGGAGCTGTTTTTT
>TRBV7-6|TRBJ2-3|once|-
CASSGQGHLADTQYF
TGTGCCAGCAGCGGTCAGGGGCATTTGGCAGATACGCAGTATTTT
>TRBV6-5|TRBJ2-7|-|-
CASKVSPWDEQYF
TGTGCCAGCAAAGTTAGCCCTTGGGACGAGCAGTACTTC
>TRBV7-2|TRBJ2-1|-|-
CASSPRSGQYNEQFF
TGTGCCAGCAGCCCGAGGAGCGGACAGTACAATGAGCAGTTCTTC
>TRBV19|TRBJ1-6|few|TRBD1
CASSIGQGAGSPLHF
TGTGCCAGTAGTATCGGGCAGGGGGCAGGTTCACCCCTCCACTTT
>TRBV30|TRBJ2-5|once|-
CAWSAQVRETQYF
TGTGCCTGGAGTGCCCAGGTACGAGAGACCCAGTACTTC
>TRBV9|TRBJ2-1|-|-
CASSVNSANEQFF
TGTGCCAGCAGCGTAAATTCTGCGAATGAGCAGTTCTTC
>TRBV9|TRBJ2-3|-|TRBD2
CASSVEGGASGSLTDTQYF
TGTGCCAGCAGCGTAGAGGGGGGGGCTAGCGGGAGTTTAACAGATACGCAGTATTTT
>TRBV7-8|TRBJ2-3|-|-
CASSVNTGIDTQYF
TGTGCCAGCAGCGTAAATACAGGGATAGATACGCAGTATTTT
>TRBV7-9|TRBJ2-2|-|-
CASGTQGGDLTGELFF
TGTGCCAGCGGCACACAAGGGGGTGATCTGACCGGGGAGCTGTTTTTT
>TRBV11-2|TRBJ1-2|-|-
CASSENRQPGYTF
TGTGCCAGCAGCGAGAATAGGCAGCCTGGCTACACCTTC
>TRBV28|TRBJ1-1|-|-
CASSFVGTQNTEAFF
TGTGCCAGCAGTTTTGTCGGGACACAAAACACTGAAGCTTTCTTT
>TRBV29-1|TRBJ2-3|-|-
CSVDGVVPDTQYF
TGCAGCGTGGACGGAGTAGTCCCAGATACGCAGTATTTT
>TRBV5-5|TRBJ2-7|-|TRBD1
CASSLGGGPQYEQYF
TGTGCCAGCAGCTTGGGAGGGGGCCCTCAATACGAGCAGTACTTC
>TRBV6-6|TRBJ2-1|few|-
CASRRANTQLYNEQFF
TGTGCCAGCCGAAGGGCCAACACTCAGCTTTACAATGAGCAGTTCTTC
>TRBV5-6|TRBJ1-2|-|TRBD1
CASSLRTGGWYMYGYTF
TGTGCCAGCAGCCTGCGGACAGGGGGTTGGTATATGTATGGCTACACCTTC
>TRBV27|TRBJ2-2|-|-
CASSLSFAPNTGELFF
TGTGCCAGCAGTTTATCGTTTGCACCCAACACCGGGGAGCTGTTTTTT
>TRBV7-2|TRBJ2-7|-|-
CASSLARSYEQYF
TGTGCCAGCAGCTTAGCGCGCTCCTACGAGCAGTACTTC
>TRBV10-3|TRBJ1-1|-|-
CAISAQENTEAFF
TGTGCCATCAGTGCCCAGGAGAACACTGAAGCTTTCTTT
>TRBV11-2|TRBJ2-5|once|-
CASSLRTEQETQYF
TGTGCCAGCAGCTTAAGGACAGAACAAGAGACCCAGTACTTC
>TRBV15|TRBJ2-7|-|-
CATSTQTVYEQYF
TGTGCCACCAGCACCCAGACAGTCTACGAGCAGTACTTC
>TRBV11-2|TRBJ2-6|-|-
CASIEGLSGANVLTF
TGTGCCAGCATCGAGGGACTTTCTGGGGCCAACGTCCTGACTTTC
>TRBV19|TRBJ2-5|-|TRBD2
CASSWGTSGEETQYF
TGTGCCAGTAGTTGGGGGACTAGCGGGGAAGAGACCCAGTACTTC
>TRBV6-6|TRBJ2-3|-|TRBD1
CASSYSLGQGTDTQYF
TGTGCCAGCAGTTACTCGTTGGGACAGGGCACAGATACGCAGTATTTT
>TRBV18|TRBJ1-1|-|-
CASSPPYQNTEAFF
TGTGCCAGCTCACCACCATATCAGAACACTGAAGCTTTCTTT
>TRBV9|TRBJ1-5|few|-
CASSVDLNQPQHF
TGTGCCAGCAGCGTAGACCTCAATCAGCCCCAGCATTTT
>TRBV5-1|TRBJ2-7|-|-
CASSFSATYEQYF
TGCGCCAGCAGCTTTTCGGCTACCTACGAGCAGTACTTC
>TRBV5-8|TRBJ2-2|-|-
CASSLFQGNTGELFF
TGTGCCAGCAGCTTGTTCCAGGGAAACACCGGGGAGCTGTTTTTT
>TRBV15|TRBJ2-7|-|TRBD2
CATSSPGTRGSYEQYF
TGTGCCACCAGCAGCCCCGGGACTAGGGGGTCCTACGAGCAGTACTTC
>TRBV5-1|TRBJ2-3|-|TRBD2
CASRYGLAGAHTDTQYF
TGCGCCAGCAGATACGGACTAGCGGGGGCCCACACAGATACGCAGTATTTT
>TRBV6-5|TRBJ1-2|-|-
CASSYSPDSTYGYTF
TGTGCCAGCAGTTACTCGCCGGACAGCACATATGGCTACACCTTC
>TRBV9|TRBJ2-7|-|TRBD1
CASSPRTGPYEQYF
TGTGCCAGCAGCCCGCGGACAGGGCCCTACGAGCAGTACTTC